This entry lists 30 T cell receptor beta chains sequenced from one sample in a study of blood T cells in healthy people across ages. Primed by a sample-barcoded 5' primer and a J-beta primer mix, a second PCR proceeded for about 7 to 11 cycles. One entry per CDR3 protein results from TCRdb running MiXCR on the 5' RACE reads. Of 600,000 or so distinct CDR3 sequences listed, approximately 30% are singletons. Sequencing was carried out using blood. Receptors originate from a woman of 80 years or more in good health.

In this sample, this clonotype turned up once. V and J are TRBV6-1 and TRBJ2-5; D possibly corresponds to TRBD1 (6 bases). The DNA end favors TRBJ2-7, so the J call may be wrong. The CDR3 runs 15 residues. Germline V gene sequence: CDR1 MNHNS, CDR2 SASEGT. CDR3 in DNA: TGTGCCAGCATAGGCTCCAGGGGTCGAGCGACCGAGCAGTACTTC. It is translated as CASIGSRGRATEQYF.

The chain carries TRBV28 and TRBJ2-7; no clear D gene. Deletions cut 9 bases from V and 0 bases from J, with 18 bases between. This CDR3 region has 15 residues. The germline CDR1 and CDR2 sequences are MDHEN and SYDVKM. This CDR3 reads CASTLITSSSYEQYF. The CDR3 nucleotides read TGTGCCAGTACTTTAATAACCTCGAGCTCCTACGAGCAGTACTTC.

This clonotype was found many times. The V and J genes are TRBV15 and TRBJ1-5; 7 nucleotides match TRBD1. V lost 5 bases to trimming and J lost 1 base; unmatched junction nucleotides: 8. The germline gives CDR1 LNHNV, CDR2 YYDKDF (reference sequence). The CDR3 spans 16 residues. This CDR3 is CATSFRQGLSNQPQHF. CDR3 DNA sequence: TGTGCCACCAGCTTCCGACAGGGTTTAAGCAATCAGCCCCAGCATTTT. Complete variable domain (other parts from reference TRBV15 and TRBJ1-5): DAMVIQNPRYQVTQFGKPVTLSCSQTLNHNVMYWYQQKSSQAPKLLFHYYDKDFNNEADTPDNFQSRRPNTSFCFLDIRSPGLGDTAMYLCATSFRQGLSNQPQHFGDGTRLSIL.

A note on this clonotype: A much larger clone differs by one base, so this may be a read error. DNA for the CDR3: TGTGCCAACAGTCCGGGGTGGCGGAGCACTGAAGCTTTCTTT. Protein sequence: CANSPGWRSTEAFF. The chain employs TRBV12-3 or TRBV12-4 and TRBJ1-1; D gene unclear. The CDR3 length is 14 residues.

To note about this clonotype: A much larger clone differs by one base, so this may be a read error. The V and J genes are TRBV6-2 or TRBV6-3 and TRBJ1-6; D is uncertain. The CDR3 is 11 residues long. The germline CDR1 and CDR2 sequences are MNHEY and SVGEGT. CDR3 residues: CASRTDIPPHF. In nucleotides, the CDR3 is TGTGCCAGCAGAACGGATATCCCCCCCCACTTT.

On this clonotype: One end of the junction varies from germline; a read error may be responsible. The CDR3 DNA is TGTGCCACCTGCAGACAGGAAAACGGGCATGAAAAACTGTTTTTT. Translation gives CATCRQENGHEKLFF. The chain recombines TRBV15 with TRBJ1-4; the D gene is possibly TRBD1 (6 bases). Looked up from germline, CDR1 is LNHNV and CDR2 is YYDKDF (reference sequence). CDR3 length: 15 amino acids.

The rearrangement uses TRBV7-2 and TRBJ1-2, with 9 bases lining up with TRBD1. This CDR3 has 13 amino acids. Trimming at V came to 7 bases and at J to 5 bases, leaving 5 bases not matched to a gene. Per the germline V gene, CDR1 is SGHTA and CDR2 is FQGNSA. The CDR3 loop reads CASTSDRGYGYTF. CDR3 nucleotide sequence: TGTGCCAGCACCTCGGACAGGGGATATGGCTACACCTTC.

This clonotype has just a few counts. The V and J genes are TRBV20-1 and TRBJ2-7; the D call may be TRBD1 or TRBD2 (6 bases each). The CDR3 spans 15 residues. CDR1 is DFQATT, CDR2 SNEGSKA, per germline (reference sequence). V lost 0 bases to trimming and J lost 6 bases, with 18 bases between them. The CDR3 loop is CSAREGSGASSEQYF. CDR3 DNA sequence: TGCAGTGCTAGAGAGGGGTCGGGGGCTTCATCCGAGCAGTACTTC.

The chain is built from TRBV12-3 or TRBV12-4 and TRBJ2-2; 7 bases match TRBD1. Trimming removed 8 bases from V and 1 base from J; junction bases left unmatched: 10. The CDR3 is made up of 16 amino acids. The CDR3 loop reads CASVLRGQKNTGELFF. The CDR3 DNA is TGTGCCAGCGTCCTACGGGGACAGAAGAACACCGGGGAGCTGTTTTTT.

A single count supports this clonotype. A read error is possible here, since a much larger clone lies one base away. The final CDR3 position lacks the conserved phenylalanine or tryptophan, pointing to a likely read error. The chain employs TRBV7-2 and TRBJ1-1; D gene unclear. Germline-derived CDR1 and CDR2 are SGHTA and FQGNSA. The germline V and J ends were trimmed by 4 bases and 4 bases, with 7 bases remaining between them. The CDR3 is made up of 12 amino acids. The chain's CDR3 is CASSWVGTEAFC. The CDR3 DNA reads TGTGCCAGCAGCTGGGTTGGCACTGAAGCTTTCTGT.

This clonotype showed up many times. This chain joins TRBV27 and TRBJ2-1, with TRBD2 matching 8 bases. Germline-derived CDR1 and CDR2 are MNHEY and SMNVEV (reference sequence). V lost 7 bases and J lost 7; bases outside the gene matches: 9. CDR3 length: 14 residues. As DNA, the CDR3 is TGTGCCAGCACCCACGGGGGGGCCGGAAATGAGCAGTTCTTC. It is translated as CASTHGGAGNEQFF.

This clonotype was counted a single time. The chain combines TRBV25-1 with TRBJ1-4; 10 bases are shared with TRBD1. Trimming at V came to 6 bases and at J to 7 bases, leaving 8 bases not matched to a gene. CDR1 and CDR2 (germline): MGHDK, SYGVNS. The CDR3 length is 15 residues. The CDR3: CASRQSGTGAEKLFF. The DNA for the CDR3 is TGTGCCAGCAGACAGTCCGGGACAGGGGCTGAAAAACTGTTTTTT. Complete variable domain (other parts from reference TRBV25-1 and TRBJ1-4): EADIYQTPRYLVIGTGKKITLECSQTMGHDKMYWYQQDPGMELHLIHYSYGVNSTEKGDLSSESTVSRIRTEHFPLTLESARPSHTSQYLCASRQSGTGAEKLFFGSGTQLSVL.

This clonotype was picked up many times. The chain links TRBV28 to TRBJ2-1; D possibly corresponds to TRBD1 (6 bases). V was pared by 5 bases and J by 0 bases, with 14 bases between. CDR1 MDHEN and CDR2 SYDVKM come from the germline V gene. The CDR3 contains 16 residues. CDR3 coding DNA: TGTGCCAGCAGTGCACAGGGAGCGAACTCCTACAATGAGCAGTTCTTC. This codes for CASSAQGANSYNEQFF.

The chain links TRBV4-2 to TRBJ2-4; D not certain. The better agreement between TRBJ2-7 and the DNA end casts doubt on the J call. Germline V CDR1 and CDR2: LGHNA, YNFKEQ. The CDR3 sequence is 14 residues long. CDR3 loop: CASSQETDSYEQYF. CDR3 DNA sequence: TGTGCCAGCAGCCAAGAAACAGACTCCTACGAGCAGTACTTC.

This clonotype was counted many times. The J gene is TRBJ2-5, the V gene TRBV6-1; D is unresolved. Looked up from germline, CDR1 is MNHNS and CDR2 is SASEGT. This CDR3 region has 15 residues. V dropped 3 bases and J dropped 1 base, with 12 bases sitting between them. In DNA, the CDR3 is TGTGCCAGCAGTGATCCGGCTGTCCTCCAAGAGACCCAGTACTTC. Encoded protein: CASSDPAVLQETQYF.

This clonotype showed up just a few times. V usage is TRBV2 and J usage is TRBJ2-1, with 11 bases identical to TRBD1. V lost 10 bases and J lost 7; bases outside the gene matches: 9. CDR3 length: 14 amino acids. CDR1 and CDR2 (germline): SNHLY, FYNNEI. CDR3 nucleotides: TGTGCCAACAGGGGGACAGGGGGTTTAAATGAGCAGTTCTTC. This sequence encodes CANRGTGGLNEQFF.

This chain links TRBV18 with TRBJ1-6; 9 bases fit TRBD1. This CDR3 region has 15 residues. With 3 bases clipped from V and 9 bases from J, the junction kept 6 bases outside the gene matches. Germline-derived CDR1 and CDR2 are KGHSH and LQKENI. The CDR3 loop is CASSPRQGDLSPLHF. In DNA form, the CDR3 reads TGTGCCAGCTCACCTAGACAGGGGGACCTTTCACCCCTCCACTTT.

This clonotype turned up a few times. A much larger clone differs from this one at a single base, so this may be a read error. The rearrangement joins TRBV5-5 to TRBJ2-1; 9 nucleotides align to TRBD2. The DNA end favors TRBJ2-7, so the J call may be wrong. Per the germline V gene, CDR1 is SGHKS and CDR2 is YYEKEE (reference sequence). This CDR3 has 15 amino acids. The CDR3, as DNA: TGTGCCAGCAGCCAAATTAGCGGGGGATACAATGAGCAGTACTTC. This translates into CASSQISGGYNEQYF.

The chain joins TRBV14 to TRBJ1-1; no reliable D call. Trimming took off 3 bases at V and 1 base at J, with 6 bases between the two ends. In germline, CDR1 is SGHDN, CDR2 FVKESK. CDR3 length: 13 amino acids. CDR3 sequence: CASSQFPNTEAFF. The CDR3 nucleotides are TGTGCCAGCAGCCAGTTCCCGAACACTGAAGCTTTCTTT.

This chain uses TRBV4-1 with TRBJ1-6; 7 positions match TRBD1. Germline lookup yields CDR1 MGHRA and CDR2 YSYEKL. Trimming cost V 4 bases and J 5 bases; bases outside gene matches: 5. The CDR3 runs 15 residues. CDR3 protein: CASSLGTGDNSPLHF. CDR3 DNA sequence: TGCGCCAGCAGCCTAGGAACAGGGGATAATTCACCCCTCCACTTT.

V is TRBV5-8 and J is TRBJ1-5; TRBD1 agrees at 7 bases. Germline V CDR1 and CDR2: SGHTS, YDEGEE. The V and J ends lost 0 bases and 5 bases, in that order; junction bases with no gene match: 11. The length of the CDR3 is 17 residues. The CDR3 DNA reads TGTGCCAGCAGCTTGGAAGTGGGACAGCCGGGGGATCAGCCCCAGCATTTT. It codes for CASSLEVGQPGDQPQHF.

This clonotype was counted many times. The junction shows a germline mismatch at one end, possibly a read error. V is TRBV5-1 and J is TRBJ2-5; 7 nucleotides line up with TRBD1. In germline, CDR1 is SGHRS, CDR2 YFSETQ. CDR3 length equals 14 residues. The CDR3 DNA reads TGTGCCAGCAGCTTAGGGGGCGGAGAAGAGACCCAGTACTTC. Protein sequence: CASSLGGGEETQYF.

Details on this clonotype: This may be a read error: a much more frequent sequence differs by one nucleotide. J is TRBJ2-1 and V is TRBV20-1; D unclear. The CDR3 consists of 14 residues. CDR1 is DFQATT, CDR2 SNEGSKA, per germline (reference sequence). V dropped 0 bases and J dropped 6 bases, with 12 bases sitting between them. CDR3 sequence: CSARDRRTSNEQFF. As DNA, the CDR3 is TGCAGTGCTAGAGATAGGAGAACCAGCAATGAGCAGTTCTTC.

This rearrangement joins TRBV30 to TRBJ1-2; D remains ambiguous. Trimming left V 0 bases short and J 0 bases short, with 8 bases between. Germline lookup yields CDR1 GTSNPN and CDR2 SVGIG (reference sequence). This CDR3 has 14 amino acids. The CDR3 DNA reads TGTGCCTGGAGTGTAGGGAGAACTAACTATGGCTACACCTTC. It codes for CAWSVGRTNYGYTF.

As regards this clonotype: A much larger clone differs by one base, so this may be a read error. The chain combines TRBV9 with TRBJ2-1, with D uncertain. Germline CDR1 SGDLS, CDR2 YYNGEE. This CDR3 has 14 residues. With 0 bases removed from V and 12 bases from J, the gap between germline ends came to 16 bases. CDR3 nucleotide sequence: TGTGCCAGCAGCGTAGCGGTAGGACCCGCTGGGCAGTTCTTC. Its translation is CASSVAVGPAGQFF.

This rearrangement joins TRBV3-1 to TRBJ2-3; 7 positions agree with TRBD2. Germline CDR1 reads LGHDT; CDR2 reads YNNKEL (reference sequence). J gave up 0 bases and V 3 bases, and 3 bases lay outside the gene matches. This CDR3 is built from 15 residues. The CDR3 DNA sequence: TGTGCCAGCAGCCATACGGGGGGTAGCACAGATACGCAGTATTTT. This gives the protein CASSHTGGSTDTQYF.

This chain connects TRBV5-6 to TRBJ1-1; D gene ambiguous. V was cut by 4 bases and J by 3 bases, with 19 bases left in between. The CDR3 consists of 16 residues. The germline V gene encodes CDR1 SGHDT and CDR2 YYEEEE. The CDR3 DNA reads TGTGCCAGCAGCCACAAAAACAGTAGAGGACACACTGAAGCTTTCTTT. Translated, it gives CASSHKNSRGHTEAFF.

The rearrangement uses TRBV9 and TRBJ2-3; D assignment may be TRBD1 or TRBD2 (5 bases each). From germline, CDR1 is SGDLS and CDR2 YYNGEE. The V end was cut by 4 bases, the J end by 5 bases, with 14 bases between. The CDR3 is made up of 14 amino acids. The DNA for the CDR3 is TGTGCCAGCAGCCCTTCGTGGGGGAAAGATACGCAGTATTTT. It yields the protein CASSPSWGKDTQYF.

About this clonotype itself: The junction departs from the called germline gene at one end, perhaps through a read error. The J gene is TRBJ2-2, the V gene TRBV9, with 7 positions matching TRBD2. Germline V gene data show CDR1 as SGDLS and CDR2 as YYNGEE. The CDR3 loop spans 17 amino acids. CDR3 residues: CASSASAAGENTGERFF. The CDR3 nucleotides are TGTGCCAGCAGCGCCAGCGCTGCGGGGGAGAACACCGGGGAGCGGTTTTTT.

This clonotype appeared many times. The chain couples TRBV2 to TRBJ2-5; no clear D. CDR1 is SNHLY and CDR2 is FYNNEI in the germline V gene. V lost 4 bases and J lost 5, with 11 bases in between. CDR3 length equals 13 residues. As DNA, the CDR3 is TGTGCCAGCAGTGTGGAAGCTGGTGAGACCCAGTACTTC. Translation: CASSVEAGETQYF.